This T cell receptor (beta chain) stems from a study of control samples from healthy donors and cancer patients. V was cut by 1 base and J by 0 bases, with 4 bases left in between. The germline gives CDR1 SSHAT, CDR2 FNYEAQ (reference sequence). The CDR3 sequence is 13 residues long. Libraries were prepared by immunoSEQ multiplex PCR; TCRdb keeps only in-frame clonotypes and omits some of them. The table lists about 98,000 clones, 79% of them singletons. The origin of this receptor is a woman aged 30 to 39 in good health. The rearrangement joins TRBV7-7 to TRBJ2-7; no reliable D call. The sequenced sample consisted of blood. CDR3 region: CASSLDGSYEQYF. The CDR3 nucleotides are TGTGCCAGCAGCTTAGACGGCTCCTACGAGCAGTACTTC.